These 25 T cell receptor beta chains came from one sample sequenced in a study of radiation and T cells in renal cell carcinoma. Libraries were prepared by immunoSEQ multiplex PCR; TCRdb keeps only in-frame clonotypes and omits some of them. The table lists about 140,000 clones, 65% to 90% of them singletons, with 15% to 20% in the top ten. Documented time point: blood 4 weeks post-SBRT, at nephrectomy. The treatment was: 15 Gy SBRT to primary tumor, nephrectomy 4 weeks later. This specimen was blood, taken from a patient whose treatment included radiotherapy and nephrectomy. Receptor source: a woman aged 45-65 years with renal cell carcinoma.

This clone was counted only a few times. J is TRBJ1-2 and V is TRBV28; possible D gene TRBD1, 5 bases. CDR1 is MDHEN and CDR2 is SYDVKM in the germline V gene. Between the trimmed V and J ends, which lost 3 bases and 6 bases, there was a span of 17 bases. The CDR3 has 15 amino acids. The CDR3 coding sequence is TGTGCCAGCAGTTTCGTGCCCGGGGGGAGGAATGGCTACACCTTC. Translated: CASSFVPGGRNGYTF.

This chain links TRBV5-8 with TRBJ2-1; D tentatively fits TRBD1 or TRBD2 (7 bases each). The CDR3 length is 15 residues. Germline V gene sequence: CDR1 SGHTS, CDR2 YDEGEE. Trimming took off 6 bases at V and 4 bases at J, with 17 bases between the two ends. The CDR3 coding sequence is TGTGCCAGCACCCGGGGGGACAGTAATTACAATGAGCAGTTCTTC. Residues: CASTRGDSNYNEQFF.

This clone was counted many times. V is TRBV5-4 and J is TRBJ1-1, with D perhaps TRBD1 (5 bases). Per the germline V gene, CDR1 is SGHNT and CDR2 is YYREEE (reference sequence). The V end lost 0 bases, the J end lost 7 bases, and 13 bases lay between the germline ends. The CDR3 has 14 residues. CDR3 residues: CASSLGGTEYEAFF. The CDR3 nucleotides are TGTGCCAGCAGCTTGGGCGGGACGGAGTATGAAGCTTTCTTT.

The J gene is TRBJ2-3, the V gene TRBV11-3; D uncertain. With 1 base removed from V and 6 bases from J, the gap between germline ends came to 5 bases. Per germline, CDR1 SGHNT and CDR2 YENEEA. The CDR3 runs 12 residues. The CDR3 here is CASSLGLDTQYF. Here the CDR3 DNA reads TGTGCCAGCAGCTTAGGGCTGGATACGCAGTATTTT.

The chain carries TRBV28 and TRBJ2-5, with D maybe TRBD2 (5 bases). Deletions cut 7 bases from V and 3 bases from J, with 18 bases between. This CDR3 is built from 15 residues. The germline CDR1 and CDR2 sequences are MDHEN and SYDVKM. CDR3 sequence: CASNTRRGAEETQYF. The CDR3 nucleotides are TGTGCCAGCAACACACGCCGGGGAGCCGAAGAGACCCAGTACTTC.

The chain is built from TRBV7-2 and TRBJ1-6, with D unclear. The germline V gene encodes CDR1 SGHTA and CDR2 FQGNSA. The length of the CDR3 is 11 residues. Trimming removed 1 base at V and 8 bases at J, with 0 bases between. CDR3 sequence: CASSLDSPLHF. The CDR3 DNA reads as TGTGCCAGCAGCTTAGATTCACCCCTCCACTTT.

V gene TRBV28 combines with J gene TRBJ2-7; D is tentatively TRBD1 or TRBD2 (5 bases each). CDR3 length: 14 amino acids. The V gene lost 3 bases and the J gene lost 4 bases, with 13 bases spanning the gap. Germline V gene data show CDR1 as MDHEN and CDR2 as SYDVKM. CDR3 residues: CASSLRGPTYEQYF. CDR3 sequence (DNA): TGTGCCAGCAGTTTGAGGGGTCCAACTTACGAGCAGTACTTC. Full variable domain (rest looked up from reference TRBV28 and TRBJ2-7): DVKVTQSSRYLVKRTGEKVFLECVQDMDHENMFWYRQDPGLGLRLIYFSYDVKMKEKGDIPEGYSVSREKKERFSLILESASTNQTSMYLCASSLRGPTYEQYFGPGTRLTVT.

V gene TRBV4-1 combines with J gene TRBJ1-6, with D perhaps matching TRBD1 (5 bases). Germline CDR1 and CDR2: MGHRA and YSYEKL. The length of the CDR3 is 15 residues. Trimming took 4 bases from V and 10 from J, leaving 17 bases between them. The DNA of the CDR3 is TGCGCCAGCAGCCGGTTGGGGGACGTGGGATCACCCCTCCACTTT. Translating it yields CASSRLGDVGSPLHF.

The table lists this clone with a count of one. The rearrangement uses TRBV10-1 and TRBJ2-7; D perhaps matches TRBD1 (5 bases). Germline CDR1 WNHNN, CDR2 SYGVQD (reference sequence). The V end lost 7 bases, the J end lost 7 bases, and 23 bases lay between the germline ends. This CDR3 contains 15 residues. This chain's CDR3 is CASTLRGRWFGEQYF. The CDR3 nucleotides are TGCGCCAGCACTCTAAGGGGCCGATGGTTTGGAGAGCAGTACTTC.

This clone showed up just a few times. The genes are TRBV6-5 and TRBJ1-2, with D possibly TRBD1 on 6 matching bases. Trimming pared 6 bases from V and 7 bases from J, leaving 15 bases between. Germline V gives CDR1 MNHEY, CDR2 SVGAGI. The CDR3 sequence is 13 residues long. DNA of the CDR3: TGTGCCAGCAGGAAACAGGGAGATTCTGGCTACACCTTC. This sequence encodes CASRKQGDSGYTF.

The chain combines TRBV5-6 with TRBJ1-2; the match to TRBD1 covers 10 bases. Per the germline V gene, CDR1 is SGHDT and CDR2 is YYEEEE. V trimming: 6 bases; J trimming: 4 bases; junction bases outside the gene matches: 3. The CDR3 sequence is 13 residues long. CDR3 residues: CASTRTGGYGYTF. DNA for the CDR3: TGTGCCAGCACCAGGACAGGGGGCTATGGCTACACCTTC.

This chain uses TRBV7-9 with TRBJ1-6; TRBD1 might be the D (5 bases). Germline V gene lookup returns CDR1 SEHNR and CDR2 FQNEAQ (reference sequence). The CDR3 length is 15 residues. V was trimmed by 1 base and J by 10 bases, leaving 14 bases between them. The DNA of the CDR3 is TGTGCCAGCAGCTTAGTTGCCTCGGGGGGATCACCCCTCCACTTT. This codes for CASSLVASGGSPLHF.

This sequence joins TRBV28 and TRBJ2-7, with D perhaps being TRBD1 or TRBD2 (5 bases each). Trimming removed 2 bases at V and 6 bases at J, with 14 bases between. The CDR3 runs 14 residues. Germline CDR1 is MDHEN and CDR2 is SYDVKM. Here the CDR3 reads CASSLELVRVEQYF. Written as DNA, the CDR3 is TGTGCCAGCAGTTTAGAACTAGTCAGGGTCGAGCAGTACTTC.

The gene calls are TRBV5-8 and TRBJ2-1; D possibly matches TRBD1 or TRBD2 (5 bases each). Deletions cut 0 bases from V and 0 bases from J, with 22 bases between. The CDR3 is 20 amino acids. The germline gives CDR1 SGHTS, CDR2 YDEGEE. The CDR3 sequence: CASSLVTVGDGLFSYNEQFF. Written as DNA, the CDR3 is TGTGCCAGCAGCTTGGTGACAGTAGGGGACGGACTTTTCTCCTACAATGAGCAGTTCTTC.

This sequence joins TRBV28 and TRBJ2-2; possibly TRBD2 for D (7 bases). The CDR3 has 13 residues. Trimming left V 8 bases short and J 4 bases short, with 11 bases between. Germline V gene lookup returns CDR1 MDHEN and CDR2 SYDVKM. The CDR3 reads CASYGGPTGELFF. CDR3 DNA: TGTGCCAGCTACGGGGGGCCCACCGGGGAGCTGTTTTTT. The full variable domain, in which reference TRBV28 and TRBJ2-2 provide the parts outside the CDR3, is DVKVTQSSRYLVKRTGEKVFLECVQDMDHENMFWYRQDPGLGLRLIYFSYDVKMKEKGDIPEGYSVSREKKERFSLILESASTNQTSMYLCASYGGPTGELFFGEGSRLTVL.

The count of this clone is one. The chain combines TRBV4-2 with TRBJ2-1; perhaps TRBD2 as D (6 bases). V gave up 1 base and J gave up 5 bases, with 15 bases separating them. The CDR3 totals 16 residues. CDR1 is LGHNA, CDR2 YNFKEQ, per germline. For the CDR3, the DNA is TGTGCCAGCAGCCAAGCGGAGAATTCGGGAGACAATGAGCAGTTCTTC. This translates into CASSQAENSGDNEQFF.

This rearrangement joins TRBV7-8 to TRBJ2-7; TRBD1 is a possible D gene (6 bases). The germline CDR1 and CDR2 sequences are SGHVS and FQNEAQ. The CDR3 spans 13 residues. V shed 3 bases and J shed 5 bases, with 11 bases lying between them. The DNA of the CDR3 is TGTGCCAGCAGCTTCGGACAGCCTAACGAGCAGTACTTC. Residues: CASSFGQPNEQYF.

This chain links TRBV5-4 with TRBJ2-2, with a tentative D call TRBD1 (5 bases). The ends were cut back, 1 base at V and 1 base at J, with 8 bases in the middle. Per the germline V gene, CDR1 is SGHNT and CDR2 is YYREEE (reference sequence). The CDR3 has 15 amino acids. This CDR3 is CASSLRTGNTGELFF. The CDR3 DNA reads TGTGCCAGCAGCTTGAGAACAGGGAACACCGGGGAGCTGTTTTTT.

J is TRBJ1-1 and V is TRBV9; D gene unclear. V lost 4 bases, J lost 2 bases, and 9 bases lay in between. The CDR3 extends over 13 amino acids. Germline V gives CDR1 SGDLS, CDR2 YYNGEE. CDR3 loop: CASSSPLNTEAFF. The DNA of the CDR3 is TGTGCCAGCAGCTCCCCTCTCAACACTGAAGCTTTCTTT.

Note on this clone: The junction departs from germline at one end; a sequencing error may be responsible. V gene TRBV29-1 combines with J gene TRBJ1-2; D may be TRBD1 (5 bases). Germline V gene sequence: CDR1 SQVTM, CDR2 ANQGSEA. The CDR3 spans 14 residues. The CDR3 region is CNVERQGGNYGYTF. In DNA, the CDR3 is TGCAACGTTGAAAGGCAGGGTGGTAACTATGGCTACACCTTC.

The gene calls are TRBV5-4 and TRBJ2-7, with 10 bases lining up with TRBD2. The germline CDR1 and CDR2 sequences are SGHNT and YYREEE (reference sequence). The CDR3 has 14 residues. Trimming cost V 4 bases and J 7 bases; bases outside gene matches: 8. The CDR3 loop reads CASSRASGGGEQYF. CDR3 coding DNA: TGTGCCAGCAGCAGGGCCAGCGGGGGGGGTGAGCAGTACTTC.

This sequence joins TRBV4-3 and TRBJ2-2; D gene uncertain. Germline V gene data show CDR1 as LGHNA and CDR2 as YSLEER. The CDR3 is 13 amino acids. V was shortened by 6 bases and J by 7 bases, with 12 bases between the two germline ends. CDR3 loop: CASSQSWGGELFF. The CDR3 DNA sequence: TGCGCCAGCAGTCAGTCCTGGGGCGGGGAGCTGTTTTTT.

V and J are TRBV5-4 and TRBJ2-7; D perhaps matches TRBD1 (5 bases). The CDR3 runs 14 residues. Germline V gene sequence: CDR1 SGHNT, CDR2 YYREEE (reference sequence). Deletions cut 0 bases from V and 5 bases from J, with 12 bases between. CDR3 protein: CASSLVTGGDEQYF. For the CDR3, the DNA is TGTGCCAGCAGCTTGGTAACAGGCGGCGACGAGCAGTACTTC.

This sequence joins TRBV5-1 and TRBJ2-2, with D perhaps matching TRBD1 (5 bases). This CDR3 spans 13 amino acids. Trimming shortened V by 0 bases and J by 5 bases, and 5 bases separated the two germline ends. The germline gives CDR1 SGHRS, CDR2 YFSETQ. The CDR3 loop reads CASSLAGTGELFF. In DNA form, the CDR3 reads TGCGCCAGCAGCTTGGCAGGGACCGGGGAGCTGTTTTTT.

The V and J genes are TRBV5-5 and TRBJ1-2; 10 bases align to TRBD1. The CDR3 consists of 13 residues. Germline V gives CDR1 SGHKS, CDR2 YYEKEE (reference sequence). V lost 5 bases and J lost 5; bases outside the gene matches: 3. DNA for the CDR3: TGTGCCAGCAGGGGGGACAGGGGATATGGCTACACCTTC. Translating it yields CASRGDRGYGYTF.